A single sample gave rise to the 22 T cell receptor beta chains below, sequenced in a study of blood T cell repertoires in COVID-19. Here immunoSEQ multiplex PCR was the method, and the copy in TCRdb shows in-frame clones only, minus some. The repertoire holds about 130,000 clones, with roughly 80% as singletons. The sequenced sample was PBMCs or T cells enriched from blood (not recorded which). All receptors derive from a young man who had recovered from COVID-19.

About this clone itself: Likely a read error: the CDR3 ends without its conserved phenylalanine or tryptophan. The DNA is left out, because the CDR3 cannot be placed on it with certainty; the CDR3 is given as TCRdb lists it. This chain links TRBV24-1 with TRBJ1-6; the table's D call, TRBD1, has no DNA check behind it. The CDR3 has 9 residues if both end residues are counted. Per the germline V gene, CDR1 is KGHDR and CDR2 is SFDVKD. The CDR3 sequence: CATRDPGPL.

The V gene is TRBV18, the J gene TRBJ2-7; 9 bases are shared with TRBD1. Germline CDR1 KGHSH, CDR2 LQKENI. The J segment lost 3 bases and the V segment lost 6 bases, leaving 3 bases of the junction unmatched. The CDR3 is 13 residues long. The CDR3: CASSSTGGYEQYF. CDR3 nucleotide sequence: TGTGCCAGCTCGTCGACAGGGGGCTACGAGCAGTACTTC.

This clone was counted a single time. This chain joins TRBV4-1 and TRBJ1-4, with D unclear. The CDR3 is made up of 14 amino acids. Trimming shortened V by 0 bases and J by 8 bases, and 10 bases separated the two germline ends. CDR1 is MGHRA and CDR2 is YSYEKL in the germline V gene. CDR3 sequence (DNA): TGCGCCAGCAGCCAAGATGGGTGGGCGGAAAAACTGTTTTTT. It yields the protein CASSQDGWAEKLFF.

The genes are TRBV7-2 and TRBJ2-5; 9 positions agree with TRBD1. V was pared by 5 bases and J by 5 bases, with 9 bases of the junction left unmatched. CDR1 is SGHTA and CDR2 is FQGNSA in the germline V gene. This CDR3 is 15 amino acids long. In DNA, the CDR3 is TGTGCCAGCAGCCCTGACAGGGGGTCACGGGAGACCCAGTACTTC. It specifies CASSPDRGSRETQYF.

The chain employs TRBV5-1 and TRBJ2-5; 12 bases align to TRBD2. CDR3 length equals 15 residues. With 6 bases clipped from V and 5 bases from J, the junction kept 8 bases outside the gene matches. Germline loops: CDR1 SGHRS, CDR2 YFSETQ. In nucleotides, the CDR3 is TGCGCCAGCATGACTAGCGGGGGAGGTCAGGAGACCCAGTACTTC. It specifies CASMTSGGGQETQYF.

V is TRBV4-1 and J is TRBJ2-1, with 8 nucleotides matching TRBD2. Germline V lookup: CDR1 MGHRA, CDR2 YSYEKL. The CDR3 is 16 amino acids. V was pared by 0 bases and J by 4 bases, with 5 bases of the junction left unmatched. The CDR3 DNA is TGCGCCAGCAGCCAAGAAAAGCGGGGGACTTACAATGAGCAGTTCTTC. This codes for CASSQEKRGTYNEQFF.

The chain carries TRBV7-9 and TRBJ2-7; 7 bases line up with TRBD2. Germline-derived CDR1 and CDR2 are SEHNR and FQNEAQ (reference sequence). V was clipped by 1 base and J by 7 bases; unmatched bases: 4. This CDR3 is built from 13 residues. CDR3 nucleotide sequence: TGTGCCAGCAGCTTAGGACTAGCCGGGGAGCAGTACGTC. Amino acid sequence: CASSLGLAGEQYV.

This clone has a handful of counts. This chain joins TRBV27 and TRBJ1-1; weak D call: TRBD1 (6 bases). Trimming removed 3 bases at V and 7 bases at J, with 9 bases between. Germline lookup yields CDR1 MNHEY and CDR2 SMNVEV (reference sequence). The CDR3 length is 12 residues. CDR3 sequence: CASSLTGYEAFF. The CDR3 nucleotides read TGTGCCAGCAGTTTGACAGGTTATGAAGCTTTCTTT.

The genes are TRBV6-4 and TRBJ2-1; 12 bases are a match to TRBD2. The CDR3 totals 14 residues. Trimming removed 2 bases from V and 7 bases from J; junction bases left unmatched: 0. Per germline, CDR1 MRHNA and CDR2 SNTAGT. Here the CDR3 reads CASSDGTSGNEQFF. CDR3 bases: TGTGCCAGCAGTGACGGGACTAGCGGGAATGAGCAGTTCTTC.

The chain combines TRBV4-2 with TRBJ2-3, with 12 bases fitting TRBD2. The V gene's germline CDR1 is LGHNA and CDR2 YNFKEQ. J was trimmed by 3 bases and V by 1 base; bases with no gene match: 11. The CDR3 extends over 19 amino acids. Written as DNA, the CDR3 is TGTGCCAGCAGCCAAGTAAGGCTAGCGGGAGGGCTTAGGACAGATACGCAGTATTTT. This codes for CASSQVRLAGGLRTDTQYF.

The chain carries TRBV18 and TRBJ1-5; 7 nucleotides align to TRBD1. CDR1 is KGHSH and CDR2 is LQKENI in the germline V gene. The CDR3 extends over 15 amino acids. Trimming at V came to 3 bases and at J to 4 bases, leaving 6 bases not matched to a gene. For the CDR3, the DNA is TGTGCCAGCTCACCCGACAGGGCCGAGAATCAGCCCCAGCATTTT. This encodes CASSPDRAENQPQHF.

The chain recombines TRBV3-1 (or the pseudogene TRBV3-2) with TRBJ2-2; TRBD1 matches at 7 bases. Germline-derived CDR1 and CDR2 are LGHDT and YNNKEL (reference sequence). Losses at the gene ends were 1 base for V and 4 bases for J; bases not matched to a gene: 3. The length of the CDR3 is 15 residues. CDR3 region: CASSQGQGSTGELFF. The CDR3 DNA is TGTGCCAGCAGCCAAGGACAGGGTTCCACCGGGGAGCTGTTTTTT.

This clone occurred a few times. The J gene is TRBJ2-1, the V gene TRBV5-4, with TRBD2 identical over 8 bases. The CDR3 has 19 residues. CDR1 and CDR2 (germline): SGHNT, YYREEE (reference sequence). The V gene end was trimmed by 0 bases and the J gene end by 7 bases; junction bases not matched to a gene: 18. The CDR3 sequence: CASSLGQGGGRRVGNEQFF. In DNA, the CDR3 is TGTGCCAGCAGCTTGGGTCAGGGCGGGGGGCGTCGTGTAGGAAATGAGCAGTTCTTC.

The genes are TRBV21-1 and TRBJ1-5; the D segment call TRBD1 is taken from the table without a DNA check. TRBV21-1 is labeled a pseudogene. This CDR3 region has 16 residues. CDR3 loop: CASSNLRTGSNQPQHF. In DNA form, the CDR3 reads TGTGCCAGCAGCAATCTCCGGACAGGGAGTAATCAGCCCCAGCATTTT.

This clone has just a few counts. The chain has TRBV7-9 and TRBJ2-1; D possibly corresponds to TRBD2 (6 bases). CDR3 size: 15 residues. The germline V gene encodes CDR1 SEHNR and CDR2 FQNEAQ (reference sequence). The V gene lost 5 bases and the J gene lost 7 bases, with 18 bases spanning the gap. The CDR3 nucleotides read TGTGCCAGCAGCCCACCTTTTCGACTAGGAAATGAGCAGTTCTTC. Translating gives CASSPPFRLGNEQFF.

V is TRBV10-3 and J is TRBJ2-3; a possible D gene is TRBD2 (6 bases). The CDR3 is 16 amino acids. Deletions cut 0 bases from V and 0 bases from J, with 10 bases between. Germline CDR1 ENHRY, CDR2 SYGVKD. CDR3 DNA: TGTGCCATCAGTGAGTCGAGGGGACTTAGCACAGATACGCAGTATTTT. Translated, it gives CAISESRGLSTDTQYF.

This chain joins TRBV7-9 and TRBJ1-4; tentative D call: TRBD1 (5 bases). V was trimmed by 1 base and J by 8 bases, leaving 8 bases between them. The CDR3 is 13 amino acids. Per the germline V gene, CDR1 is SEHNR and CDR2 is FQNEAQ (reference sequence). The CDR3 loop reads CASSLDRGEKLFF. CDR3 sequence (DNA): TGTGCCAGCAGCTTAGACCGGGGGGAAAAACTGTTTTTT. Full variable domain (rest looked up from reference TRBV7-9 and TRBJ1-4): DTGVSQNPRHKITKRGQNVTFRCDPISEHNRLYWYRQTLGQGPEFLTYFQNEAQLEKSRLLSDRFSAERPKGSFSTLEIQRTEQGDSAMYLCASSLDRGEKLFFGSGTQLSVL.

This clone was recorded a few times. The chain uses TRBV3-1 (or the pseudogene TRBV3-2) and TRBJ2-7, with D perhaps TRBD2 (6 bases). Trimming removed 8 bases at V and 6 bases at J, with 14 bases between. The CDR3 extends over 12 amino acids. Per the germline V gene, CDR1 is LGHDT and CDR2 is YNNKEL (reference sequence). In DNA, the CDR3 is TGTGCCAGCGTCTCCCCGCGGGGCGAGCAGTACTTC. It codes for CASVSPRGEQYF.

The rearrangement uses TRBV7-9 and TRBJ2-1, with D perhaps matching TRBD1 (5 bases). V was shortened by 3 bases and J by 8 bases, with 17 bases between the two germline ends. The germline V gene encodes CDR1 SEHNR and CDR2 FQNEAQ (reference sequence). This CDR3 comprises 15 residues. Written as DNA, the CDR3 is TGTGCCAGCAGCTTCATGCAGGGTGCCCCTGATGAGCAGTTCTTC. It is translated as CASSFMQGAPDEQFF. Variable domain in full (rest from reference TRBV7-9 and TRBJ2-1): DTGVSQNPRHKITKRGQNVTFRCDPISEHNRLYWYRQTLGQGPEFLTYFQNEAQLEKSRLLSDRFSAERPKGSFSTLEIQRTEQGDSAMYLCASSFMQGAPDEQFFGPGTRLTVL.

The chain combines TRBV9 with TRBJ2-1; D is undetermined. This CDR3 spans 15 amino acids. V was clipped by 4 bases and J by 7 bases, with 18 bases between them. Germline V gene sequence: CDR1 SGDLS, CDR2 YYNGEE. The CDR3, as DNA: TGTGCCAGCAGCCCCACCGGCTCAGGTGGGAATGAGCAGTTCTTC. Translated: CASSPTGSGGNEQFF.

The chain recombines TRBV19 with TRBJ1-2, with no clear D. The CDR3 extends over 11 amino acids. Trimming removed 3 bases at V and 5 bases at J, with 4 bases between. Germline V CDR1 and CDR2: LNHDA, SQIVND (reference sequence). CDR3 residues: CASSIPYGYTF. The CDR3 DNA reads TGTGCCAGTAGTATCCCATATGGCTACACCTTC. The variable domain in full, with the rest retrieved from reference TRBV19 and TRBJ1-2, is DGGITQSPKYLFRKEGQNVTLSCEQNLNHDAMYWYRQDPGQGLRLIYYSQIVNDFQKGDIAEGYSVSREKKESFPLTVTSAQKNPTAFYLCASSIPYGYTFGSGTRLTVV.

V is TRBV24-1 and J is TRBJ1-5, with D perhaps TRBD1 (5 bases). This CDR3 has 20 amino acids. Germline V gene sequence: CDR1 KGHDR, CDR2 SFDVKD. V was shortened by 0 bases and J by 2 bases, with 22 bases between the two germline ends. The CDR3: CATSDLEGPREGCGNQPQHF. For the CDR3, the DNA is TGTGCCACCAGTGATTTGGAAGGACCGAGGGAGGGGTGCGGCAATCAGCCCCAGCATTTT.